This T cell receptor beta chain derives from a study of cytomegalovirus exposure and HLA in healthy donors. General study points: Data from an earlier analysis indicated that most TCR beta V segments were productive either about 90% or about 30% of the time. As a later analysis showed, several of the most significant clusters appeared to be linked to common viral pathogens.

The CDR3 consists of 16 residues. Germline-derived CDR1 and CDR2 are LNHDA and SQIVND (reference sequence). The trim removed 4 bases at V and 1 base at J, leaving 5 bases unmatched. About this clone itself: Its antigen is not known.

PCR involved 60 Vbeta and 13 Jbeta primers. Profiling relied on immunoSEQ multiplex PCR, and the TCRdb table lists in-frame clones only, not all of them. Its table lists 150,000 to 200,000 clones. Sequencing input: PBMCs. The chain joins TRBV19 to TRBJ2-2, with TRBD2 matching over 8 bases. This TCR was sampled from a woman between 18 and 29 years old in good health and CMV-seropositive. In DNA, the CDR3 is TGTGCCAGTAGTACCCTGAGCGGGGGGAACACCGGGGAGCTGTTTTTT. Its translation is CASSTLSGGNTGELFF.